One sample yielded the 23 T cell receptor beta chains listed below, sequenced in a study of OX40 agonist ivuxolimab in advanced cancers. Clones were read by immunoSEQ multiplex PCR, and TCRdb kept only the in-frame ones, dropping some. Of tens of thousands of clones in the sample, around four fifths are singletons; the top ten hold over 30%. Sequences were derived from CD4+ or CD8+ T cells sorted from blood, sampled in a trial of the OX40 agonist ivuxolimab. All receptors derive from an adult with an advanced solid tumor such as melanoma, head and neck, liver or kidney cancer.

The chain couples TRBV7-2 to TRBJ1-2; no clear D. The CDR3 spans 12 residues. The germline V and J ends were trimmed by 3 bases and 5 bases, with 7 bases remaining between them. From germline, CDR1 is SGHTA and CDR2 FQGNSA. CDR3 DNA: TGTGCCAGCAGCTTCGGGGATTATGGCTACACCTTC. It is translated as CASSFGDYGYTF.

This clone showed up just once. The V gene is TRBV9, the J gene TRBJ1-2; possible D gene TRBD1, 5 bases. CDR3 length equals 13 residues. Looked up from germline, CDR1 is SGDLS and CDR2 is YYNGEE. V lost 2 bases and J lost 5, with 10 bases in between. Here the CDR3 reads CASSVRTHYGYTF. The DNA for the CDR3 is TGTGCCAGCAGCGTCCGGACACATTATGGCTACACCTTC.

This chain links TRBV6-6 with TRBJ2-5, with D possibly TRBD2 on 5 matching bases. V gave up 0 bases and J gave up 3 bases, with 11 bases separating them. The CDR3 is 15 residues long. In germline, CDR1 is MNHNY, CDR2 SVGAGI (reference sequence). CDR3 residues: CASSYSFGVEETQYF. The CDR3 bases are TGTGCCAGCAGTTACTCCTTCGGGGTGGAAGAGACCCAGTACTTC.

The genes are TRBV5-8 and TRBJ1-5; D is perhaps TRBD1 (6 bases). Per the germline V gene, CDR1 is SGHTS and CDR2 is YDEGEE. Trimming stripped 4 bases from V and 6 bases from J, with 17 bases between. The CDR3 consists of 15 residues. CDR3 region: CASSGQGLQVQPQHF. In nucleotides, the CDR3 is TGTGCCAGCAGCGGTCAGGGGTTACAGGTTCAGCCCCAGCATTTT.

The genes are TRBV15 and TRBJ2-1; D is perhaps TRBD1 (5 bases). Trimming shortened V by 0 bases and J by 4 bases, and 7 bases separated the two germline ends. The CDR3 loop spans 14 amino acids. The germline V gene has CDR1 LNHNV and CDR2 YYDKDF (reference sequence). The CDR3 loop reads CATSRDQGYNEQFF. The CDR3 DNA follows: TGTGCCACCAGCAGAGATCAGGGATACAATGAGCAGTTCTTC. Supplemented by reference TRBV15 and TRBJ2-1, the full variable domain reads DAMVIQNPRYQVTQFGKPVTLSCSQTLNHNVMYWYQQKSSQAPKLLFHYYDKDFNNEADTPDNFQSRRPNTSFCFLDIRSPGLGDTAMYLCATSRDQGYNEQFFGPGTRLTVL.

CDR3: CATSPTSAGTGELFF. CDR3 in DNA: TGTGCCACCAGCCCGACTAGCGCGGGCACCGGGGAGCTGTTTTTT. V usage is TRBV15 and J usage is TRBJ2-2; TRBD2 matches at 8 bases. Germline-derived CDR1 and CDR2 are LNHNV and YYDKDF (reference sequence). The CDR3 covers 15 residues. V shed 5 bases and J 4 bases; nucleotides not matched to a gene: 6.

V gene TRBV5-1 combines with J gene TRBJ2-3; no clear D. V lost 0 bases to trimming and J lost 2 bases, with 4 bases between them. Germline CDR1 is SGHRS and CDR2 is YFSETQ. The CDR3 is 13 amino acids. The CDR3 nucleotides are TGCGCCAGCAGCTTGGGTCCCACAGATACGCAGTATTTT. Translating it yields CASSLGPTDTQYF.

By share, this clone ranks as medium-sized. This sequence joins TRBV29-1 and TRBJ2-1; D ambiguous. In germline, CDR1 is SQVTM, CDR2 ANQGSEA. There are 11 residues in the CDR3. V was shortened by 6 bases and J by 4 bases, with 7 bases between the two germline ends. CDR3 bases: TGCAGCGTGGCTCGGTACAATGAGCAGTTCTTC. Translated, it gives CSVARYNEQFF.

The V call is TRBV27, the J call TRBJ1-5; TRBD1 matches at 9 bases. V gave up 4 bases and J gave up 8 bases; unmatched junction bases: 6. The CDR3 has 14 residues. Germline CDR1 is MNHEY and CDR2 is SMNVEV (reference sequence). The CDR3 nucleotides read TGTGCCAGCAGTTGGACAGGGGCCGTAGAGCCCCAGCATTTT. Translation gives CASSWTGAVEPQHF.

The chain combines TRBV7-6 with TRBJ1-1; D gene unclear. The length of the CDR3 is 14 residues. The V gene's germline CDR1 is SGHVS and CDR2 FNYEAQ. Trimming shortened V by 5 bases and J by 5 bases, and 15 bases separated the two germline ends. The CDR3 loop reads CASSPGSGGTEAFF. CDR3 nucleotide sequence: TGTGCCAGCAGCCCGGGGTCGGGTGGGACTGAAGCTTTCTTT.

This clone was seen more than once but under ten times. V is TRBV19 and J is TRBJ2-7; a weak D match, TRBD2 (5 bases). Germline lookup yields CDR1 LNHDA and CDR2 SQIVND (reference sequence). The CDR3 extends over 16 amino acids. V was clipped by 6 bases and J by 3 bases, with 21 bases between them. The CDR3 here is CASSSQEGLEGYEQYF. CDR3 coding DNA: TGTGCCAGTAGCTCCCAGGAAGGGCTAGAGGGCTACGAGCAGTACTTC.

The CDR3 DNA sequence: TGTGCCAGTAGTCCAGGGGGGACCGTAGCCAAAAACATTCAGTACTTC. It translates to CASSPGGTVAKNIQYF. The rearrangement links TRBV19 to TRBJ2-4; weak D call: TRBD1 (7 bases). Trimming removed 5 bases from V and 0 bases from J, with 14 bases in between. The CDR3 spans 16 residues. Germline-derived CDR1 and CDR2 are LNHDA and SQIVND (reference sequence). The full variable domain, completed using reference TRBV19 and TRBJ2-4, is DGGITQSPKYLFRKEGQNVTLSCEQNLNHDAMYWYRQDPGQGLRLIYYSQIVNDFQKGDIAEGYSVSREKKESFPLTVTSAQKNPTAFYLCASSPGGTVAKNIQYFGAGTRLSVL.

This clone was detected only a few times. V and J are TRBV7-8 and TRBJ2-1; no clear D gene. The germline V gene has CDR1 SGHVS and CDR2 FQNEAQ. CDR3 length: 10 residues. The V end lost 10 bases, the J end lost 6 bases, and 7 bases lay between the germline ends. CDR3 nucleotide sequence: TGTGCCATCGAAGGCAATGAGCAGTTCTTC. Residues: CAIEGNEQFF.

V usage is TRBV29-1 and J usage is TRBJ1-2; D might be TRBD1 (5 bases). This CDR3 is 16 amino acids long. CDR1 and CDR2 (germline): SQVTM, ANQGSEA. V was pared by 7 bases and J by 4 bases, with 25 bases between. CDR3 nucleotides: TGCAGCGCCCGGATAGGGGATCACCTGGGGTTCTATGGCTACACCTTC. Its protein is CSARIGDHLGFYGYTF.

The V call is TRBV30, the J call TRBJ2-2; possibly TRBD1 or TRBD2 for D (5 bases each). The CDR3 sequence is 12 residues long. Germline V gene lookup returns CDR1 GTSNPN and CDR2 SVGIG (reference sequence). V lost 7 bases to trimming and J lost 1 base, with 7 bases between them. The CDR3 DNA reads as TGTGCCTCGGGACGGAACACCGGGGAGCTGTTTTTT. Its protein product is CASGRNTGELFF.

The chain has TRBV5-5 and TRBJ1-3; D is uncertain. Trimming removed 0 bases at V and 9 bases at J, with 4 bases between. CDR1 and CDR2 from the germline V gene are SGHKS and YYEKEE (reference sequence). The CDR3 loop spans 11 amino acids. CDR3 bases: TGTGCCAGCAGCTTGGGGGCCACCATATATTTT. This codes for CASSLGATIYF.

The CDR3 is CASRQGRGTDTQYF. In DNA form, the CDR3 reads TGTGCCAGCAGACAGGGGAGGGGCACAGATACGCAGTATTTT. The rearrangement uses TRBV6-1 and TRBJ2-3, with D perhaps TRBD1 or TRBD2 (7 bases each). V shed 6 bases and J shed 1 base, with 11 bases lying between them. CDR3 size: 14 residues. Germline assignment: CDR1 MNHNS and CDR2 SASEGT.

V gene TRBV10-2 combines with J gene TRBJ1-1; D remains unclear. The V end was cut by 5 bases, the J end by 0 bases, with 13 bases between. The CDR3 totals 15 residues. Germline V gene sequence: CDR1 WSHSY, CDR2 SAAADI. CDR3 sequence reads: CASSTQWELNTEAFF. CDR3 sequence (DNA): TGCGCCAGCAGTACCCAGTGGGAATTGAACACTGAAGCTTTCTTT.

This chain connects TRBV9 to TRBJ2-3; 10 nucleotides match TRBD1. Germline CDR1 SGDLS, CDR2 YYNGEE. V shed 0 bases, J shed 4 bases, and the junction held 11 bases outside the gene matches. The CDR3 is made up of 18 amino acids. For the CDR3, the DNA is TGTGCCAGCAGCGTAGACCAACTGACAGGGGGCGACTCAGATACGCAGTATTTT. Translation gives CASSVDQLTGGDSDTQYF.

This chain uses TRBV4-3 with TRBJ2-1, with 12 nucleotides matching TRBD2. Germline CDR1 LGHNA, CDR2 YSLEER. Trimming took 3 bases from V and 3 from J; bases not matched to a gene: 3. The CDR3 has 16 residues. The CDR3 protein is CASSHRTSGIYNEQFF. The CDR3 coding sequence is TGCGCCAGCAGCCATCGGACTAGCGGGATCTACAATGAGCAGTTCTTC.

V is TRBV6-6 and J is TRBJ1-2, with D maybe TRBD1 (5 bases). Between the trimmed V and J ends, which lost 3 bases and 4 bases, there was a span of 18 bases. The germline CDR1 and CDR2 sequences are MNHNY and SVGAGI (reference sequence). The CDR3 is 16 amino acids. The CDR3 spells CASSYILRGPVYGYTF. CDR3 sequence (DNA): TGTGCCAGCAGTTATATCTTACGGGGCCCTGTCTATGGCTACACCTTC.

The rearrangement uses TRBV9 and TRBJ1-2; 8 bases map to TRBD1. The CDR3 consists of 17 residues. The V and J ends lost 0 bases and 8 bases, in that order; junction bases with no gene match: 15. Germline V lookup: CDR1 SGDLS, CDR2 YYNGEE. This chain's CDR3 is CASSVAPPGQEGEGYTF. The CDR3 DNA sequence: TGTGCCAGCAGCGTAGCACCTCCGGGACAGGAGGGTGAGGGCTACACCTTC.

The chain is built from TRBV11-2 and TRBJ2-7; no clear D gene. Looked up from germline, CDR1 is SGHAT and CDR2 is FQNNGV. The CDR3 runs 13 residues. With 0 bases removed from V and 5 bases from J, the gap between germline ends came to 8 bases. CDR3 nucleotides: TGTGCCAGCAGCTTAGATCCCGGAAACGAGCAGTACTTC. Translated, it gives CASSLDPGNEQYF.